This T cell receptor (beta chain) was sequenced in a study of CD8 T cells in ankylosing spondylitis. MiXCR was run by TCRdb on the 5' RACE reads, yielding one entry per CDR3 protein. The table has 100,000 to 150,000 distinct CDR3 sequences, around 9.7% seen once. On this clonotype itself: Its antigen is as yet unknown.

Study-wide findings and caveats: Earlier literature documents some of the motif variants in reactive arthritis synovial fluid and blood.

This CDR3 is built from 14 residues. V lost 6 bases to trimming and J lost 6 bases, with 15 bases between them. Germline V gene sequence: CDR1 KGHSH, CDR2 LQKENI. The receptor was derived from a male donor with ankylosing spondylitis or in good health (not recorded which). This sequence joins TRBV18 and TRBJ1-5; the D gene is possibly TRBD1 (5 bases). Source material: blood, either unsorted or a sorted T cell fraction (not recorded which). The CDR3, as DNA: TGTGCCAGCTCCCCAGGGACGGTTGGTCAGCCCCAGCATTTT. This codes for CASSPGTVGQPQHF.